Below are 28 T cell receptor beta chains sequenced from a single sample in a study of blood T cell repertoires in COVID-19. The method was immunoSEQ multiplex PCR; TCRdb's version includes in-frame clones alone and lacks a portion of them. The table lists roughly 250,000 clones, approximately 82% of them singletons. Sequenced sample: peripheral blood. Every receptor here comes from a woman aged 80 or older with active or convalescent COVID-19.

V gene TRBV19 combines with J gene TRBJ2-7; 9 bases agree with TRBD1. V shed 5 bases and J 3 bases; nucleotides not matched to a gene: 5. The CDR3 runs 14 residues. Germline V CDR1 and CDR2: LNHDA, SQIVND (reference sequence). The CDR3 bases are TGTGCCAGTAGTCCCCGACAGGGGGACTACGAGCAGTACTTC. Its translation: CASSPRQGDYEQYF.

The chain is built from TRBV5-1 and TRBJ2-1; TRBD2 matches at 7 bases. The CDR3 has 14 amino acids. Trimming took 1 base from V and 7 from J; bases not matched to a gene: 5. Germline CDR1 and CDR2: SGHRS and YFSETQ. The CDR3 loop reads CASSLIGGSNEQFF. CDR3 DNA sequence: TGCGCCAGCAGCTTGATCGGGGGGTCGAATGAGCAGTTCTTC.

This chain links TRBV2 with TRBJ1-5; D gene unclear. The CDR3 contains 14 residues. CDR1 is SNHLY and CDR2 is FYNNEI in the germline V gene. The V gene lost 4 bases and the J gene lost 0 bases, with 7 bases spanning the gap. The CDR3 here is CASSGVFSNQPQHF. CDR3 DNA: TGTGCCAGCAGTGGAGTATTTAGCAATCAGCCCCAGCATTTT.

The chain has TRBV29-1 and TRBJ1-2; no definite D call. Germline V gene data show CDR1 as SQVTM and CDR2 as ANQGSEA. The length of the CDR3 is 12 residues. The CDR3, as DNA: TGCACCGTGGAAGGAAGGGAGGCTGGCTACACCTTC. Protein: CTVEGREAGYTF.

The chain recombines TRBV3-1 (or the pseudogene TRBV3-2) with TRBJ1-4, with 7 bases that match TRBD1. Losses at the gene ends were 0 bases for V and 5 bases for J; bases not matched to a gene: 6. The CDR3 spans 16 residues. Germline V gene sequence: CDR1 LGHDT, CDR2 YNNKEL (reference sequence). The CDR3 nucleotides are TGTGCCAGCAGCCAAGATTGGGGACAGAGCAATGAAAAACTGTTTTTT. Its translation: CASSQDWGQSNEKLFF.

The V gene is TRBV2, the J gene TRBJ2-5; 9 bases fit TRBD2. The CDR3 consists of 14 residues. V shed 6 bases and J 5 bases; nucleotides not matched to a gene: 7. In germline, CDR1 is SNHLY, CDR2 FYNNEI. The CDR3 region has the DNA TGTGCCAGCAGCATAGCGGGAGTGGAGGAGACCCAGTACTTC. It is translated as CASSIAGVEETQYF.

This clone is a singleton in its sample. The chain employs TRBV5-5 and TRBJ1-4; a possible D gene is TRBD1 (6 bases). From germline, CDR1 is SGHKS and CDR2 YYEKEE (reference sequence). The CDR3 totals 14 residues. The V end lost 4 bases, the J end lost 5 bases, and 12 bases lay between the germline ends. CDR3 in DNA: TGTGCCAGCAGCCGAGGGGGATGGAATGAAAAACTGTTTTTT. This translates into CASSRGGWNEKLFF.

The chain carries TRBV21-1 and TRBJ2-6; whether TRBD1, the table's D call, matches the DNA was not checked. TRBV21-1 is a pseudogene. This CDR3 comprises 14 residues. The chain's CDR3 is CASRHPYGANVLTF. The DNA for the CDR3 is TGTGCCAGCAGACACCCGTATGGGGCCAACGTCCTGACTTTC.

The chain uses TRBV2 and TRBJ1-1, with TRBD1 identical over 7 bases. Germline loops: CDR1 SNHLY, CDR2 FYNNEI. The CDR3 sequence is 15 residues long. V dropped 6 bases and J dropped 6; count of bases not matched to a gene: 13. In nucleotides, the CDR3 is TGTGCCAGCAGCTACGGACAGGAAAGAGAATCTGAAGCTTTCTTT. This gives the protein CASSYGQERESEAFF.

The gene calls are TRBV7-2 and TRBJ2-4; 7 nucleotides line up with TRBD2. The CDR3 runs 13 residues. CDR1 SGHTA and CDR2 FQGNSA come from the germline V gene. The junction had 4 bases not matched to a gene; V was cut back by 5 bases and J by 6 bases. CDR3 bases: TGTGCCAGCAGCCCATCGGGGGGAAACATTCAGTACTTC. Its translation: CASSPSGGNIQYF.

The CDR3 loop reads CASSQGGTGGLVEQYF. CDR3 sequence (DNA): TGTGCCAGCAGCCAGGGAGGGACAGGGGGCCTGGTTGAGCAGTACTTC. The rearrangement uses TRBV4-2 and TRBJ2-7, with 12 positions matching TRBD1. This CDR3 contains 16 residues. The J segment lost 7 bases and the V segment lost 3 bases, leaving 10 bases of the junction unmatched. Germline CDR1 is LGHNA and CDR2 is YNFKEQ.

V gene TRBV5-1 combines with J gene TRBJ2-5; TRBD2 agrees at 7 bases. This CDR3 is 14 amino acids long. V shed 0 bases, J shed 5 bases, and the junction held 4 bases outside the gene matches. CDR1 is SGHRS, CDR2 YFSETQ, per germline. The CDR3: CASSLAFGRETQYF. CDR3 sequence (DNA): TGCGCCAGCAGCTTGGCCTTCGGGAGGGAGACCCAGTACTTC. Based on the CDR3 plus reference TRBV5-1 and TRBJ2-5, the full variable domain is KAGVTQTPRYLIKTRGQQVTLSCSPISGHRSVSWYQQTPGQGLQFLFEYFSETQRNKGNFPGRFSGRQFSNSRSEMNVSTLELGDSALYLCASSLAFGRETQYFGPGTRLLVL.

The chain joins TRBV4-1 to TRBJ1-1, with D unclear. CDR3 size: 15 residues. V was pared by 0 bases and J by 4 bases, with 12 bases between. The germline V gene encodes CDR1 MGHRA and CDR2 YSYEKL. CDR3 sequence: CASSQDPGRGTEAFF. Written as DNA, the CDR3 is TGCGCCAGCAGCCAAGATCCTGGGAGAGGCACTGAAGCTTTCTTT.

The chain employs TRBV28 and TRBJ1-2; TRBD1 might be the D (5 bases). CDR1 MDHEN and CDR2 SYDVKM come from the germline V gene. With 5 bases removed from V and 8 bases from J, the gap between germline ends came to 24 bases. The CDR3 extends over 16 amino acids. As DNA, the CDR3 is TGTGCCAGCAGTCTCCCCCGCCCAGGGCCCGCAGGGGGCTACACCTTC. It is translated as CASSLPRPGPAGGYTF.

In this sample, this clone turned up once. J is TRBJ1-1 and V is TRBV21-1. TRBV21-1 is shown as a pseudogene. CDR3 size: 17 residues. Here the CDR3 reads CASSKGVSTRSNTEAFF. The CDR3 DNA follows: TGTGCCAGCAGCAAAGGAGTTTCCACGAGGAGTAACACTGAAGCTTTCTTT.

With regard to this clone: Other DNA sequences from this sample encode an identical CDR3 as well. This chain connects TRBV28 to TRBJ1-2; D unclear. CDR1 and CDR2 from the germline V gene are MDHEN and SYDVKM. Trimming stripped 3 bases from V and 3 bases from J, with 5 bases between. The CDR3 totals 12 residues. The DNA for the CDR3 is TGTGCCAGCAGTTTCCGGGACTATGGCTACACCTTC. Translating it yields CASSFRDYGYTF.

The V and J genes are TRBV19 and TRBJ2-7; possible D gene TRBD2, 6 bases. Germline V lookup: CDR1 LNHDA, CDR2 SQIVND (reference sequence). Trimming shortened V by 5 bases and J by 2 bases, and 13 bases separated the two germline ends. This CDR3 spans 14 amino acids. The CDR3 is CASSVQGGTYEQYF. The CDR3 DNA reads as TGTGCCAGTAGTGTTCAAGGAGGGACCTACGAGCAGTACTTC.

This clone was seen only a few times. This chain uses TRBV6-5 with TRBJ2-7; D not certain. The CDR3 sequence is 11 residues long. Trimming took 5 bases from V and 4 from J, leaving 6 bases between them. CDR1 is MNHEY and CDR2 is SVGAGI in the germline V gene. The CDR3 loop reads CASSNRYEQYF. Written as DNA, the CDR3 is TGTGCCAGCAGTAACCGGTACGAGCAGTACTTC.

This chain uses TRBV2 with TRBJ2-1, with TRBD2 matching 7 bases. Germline V gives CDR1 SNHLY, CDR2 FYNNEI. The CDR3 runs to 15 residues. Trimming cost V 3 bases and J 4 bases; bases outside gene matches: 6. The CDR3 DNA reads TGTGCCAGCAGTGAGCAGCGGGGAGGGTACAATGAGCAGTTCTTC. Encoded protein: CASSEQRGGYNEQFF. Filled out from reference TRBV2 and TRBJ2-1, the complete variable domain reads EPEVTQTPSHQVTQMGQEVILRCVPISNHLYFYWYRQILGQKVEFLVSFYNNEISEKSEIFDDQFSVERPDGSNFTLKIRSTKLEDSAMYFCASSEQRGGYNEQFFGPGTRLTVL.

This chain connects TRBV7-2 to TRBJ1-3; D not resolved. This CDR3 region has 14 residues. With 3 bases removed from V and 0 bases from J, the gap between germline ends came to 6 bases. Germline-derived CDR1 and CDR2 are SGHTA and FQGNSA. This CDR3 reads CASSFLFSGNTIYF. CDR3 coding DNA: TGTGCCAGCAGCTTCCTTTTCTCTGGAAACACCATATATTTT.

This chain connects TRBV15 to TRBJ1-3; 8 nucleotides align to TRBD1. Germline CDR1 is LNHNV and CDR2 is YYDKDF (reference sequence). V lost 1 base, J lost 2 bases, and 10 bases stayed unmatched. There are 18 residues in the CDR3. In DNA form, the CDR3 reads TGTGCCACCAGCAGAGGTGCAGGGGGCTTTCAAGCTGGAAACACCATATATTTT. Its translation is CATSRGAGGFQAGNTIYF.

V usage is TRBV6-6 and J usage is TRBJ2-3; 10 bases align to TRBD1. Trimming removed 6 bases from V and 9 bases from J; junction bases left unmatched: 3. This CDR3 is built from 12 residues. The germline V gene encodes CDR1 MNHNY and CDR2 SVGAGI (reference sequence). The CDR3 nucleotides read TGTGCCAGCAGGGGGACAGGGGACACGCAGTATTTT. It specifies CASRGTGDTQYF.

The chain links TRBV2 to TRBJ1-1; 10 bases line up with TRBD1. J was trimmed by 2 bases and V by 6 bases; bases with no gene match: 3. The CDR3 is 14 amino acids. Germline V gene lookup returns CDR1 SNHLY and CDR2 FYNNEI. CDR3 sequence: CASRATGGNTEAFF. The CDR3 DNA is TGTGCCAGCAGGGCGACAGGGGGCAACACTGAAGCTTTCTTT.

The chain couples TRBV18 to TRBJ1-1; 7 bases are shared with TRBD1. Germline loops: CDR1 KGHSH, CDR2 LQKENI. The ends lost 2 bases at V and 4 bases at J; junction bases unmatched: 13. The length of the CDR3 is 17 residues. The DNA of the CDR3 is TGTGCCAGCTCACCAAACTCAGGGGGGTGGGGTGGCACTGAAGCTTTCTTT. Amino acids: CASSPNSGGWGGTEAFF. Full variable domain (outside the CDR3, taken from reference TRBV18 and TRBJ1-1): NAGVMQNPRHLVRRRGQEARLRCSPMKGHSHVYWYRQLPEEGLKFMVYLQKENIIDESGMPKERFSAEFPKEGPSILRIQQVVRGDSAAYFCASSPNSGGWGGTEAFFGQGTRLTVV.

This clone was detected a few times. Other DNA sequences from this sample encode an identical CDR3 as well. This chain joins TRBV7-9 and TRBJ2-7, with D maybe TRBD1 (6 bases). CDR3 length: 13 residues. Germline CDR1 reads SEHNR; CDR2 reads FQNEAQ (reference sequence). V lost 3 bases, J lost 1 base, and 7 bases lay in between. The DNA for the CDR3 is TGTGCCAGCAGCTTCGGACAGTCCTACGAGCAGTACTTC. It yields the protein CASSFGQSYEQYF.

Only a few counts were recorded for this clone. The V and J genes are TRBV6-1 and TRBJ2-1; the match to TRBD2 covers 9 bases. CDR1 and CDR2 (germline): MNHNS, SASEGT. The CDR3 contains 17 residues. Unmatched junction bases numbered 10, after V lost 4 bases and J lost 3 bases. The CDR3 bases are TGTGCCAGCAGTGCCAAGAGAGAGCGGGGGGACTACAATGAGCAGTTCTTC. Amino acid sequence: CASSAKRERGDYNEQFF.

This chain links TRBV3-1 (or the pseudogene TRBV3-2) with TRBJ2-4, with TRBD2 matching over 9 bases. J gave up 8 bases and V 3 bases, and 5 bases lay outside the gene matches. The CDR3 runs to 14 residues. CDR1 and CDR2 (germline): LGHDT, YNNKEL (reference sequence). The CDR3 DNA reads TGTGCCAGCAGCCAGCGGGGGGGTCCGGACATTCAGTACTTC. Residues: CASSQRGGPDIQYF.

V and J are TRBV19 and TRBJ2-2; D is unresolved. The germline gives CDR1 LNHDA, CDR2 SQIVND (reference sequence). The CDR3 loop spans 16 amino acids. V lost 7 bases and J lost 0, with 15 bases in between. The CDR3 is CASTPNPSPNTGELFF. DNA of the CDR3: TGTGCCAGTACCCCCAACCCCAGTCCGAACACCGGGGAGCTGTTTTTT.